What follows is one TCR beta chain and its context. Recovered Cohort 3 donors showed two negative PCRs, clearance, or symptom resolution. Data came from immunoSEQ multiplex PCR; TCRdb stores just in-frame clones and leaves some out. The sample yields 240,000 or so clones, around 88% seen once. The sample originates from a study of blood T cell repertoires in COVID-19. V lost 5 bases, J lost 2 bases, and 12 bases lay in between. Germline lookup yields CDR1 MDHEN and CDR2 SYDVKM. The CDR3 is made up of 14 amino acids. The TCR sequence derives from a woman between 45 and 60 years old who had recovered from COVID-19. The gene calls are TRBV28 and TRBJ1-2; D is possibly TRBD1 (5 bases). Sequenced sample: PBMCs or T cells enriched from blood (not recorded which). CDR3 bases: TGTGCCAGCAGTCCCGGGACTGGGAACTATGGCTACACCTTC. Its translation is CASSPGTGNYGYTF.